This T cell receptor (beta chain) was recorded in a study of T cell clonotyping in hematopoietic cell transplantation (dated by TCRdb to the early 2020s). Broadly, across the study: Blood from recipients was drawn about 28 days before transplant and again at days 30, 100 and 180 after transplant. The study collected 130 or so blood samples from approximately 40 consecutive transplant recipients and their related donors. Patients were recruited between September 2015 and January 2017 and followed until late 2020 or death. Samples from a few patients were obtained at the onset of acute graft-versus-host disease and were compared with samples from patients in whom GVHD never developed.

TCR beta CDR3 regions were amplified from genomic DNA with the immunoSEQ assay, a bias-controlled multiplex PCR using V- and J-specific primers. A second PCR step added a proprietary barcode and Illumina adapter sequences to the CDR3 amplicons. An Illumina MiSeq instrument was used for sequencing of the CDR3 libraries. As for the authors' bioinformatics: immunoSEQ Analyzer 3.0 was used for export and quality control, with R Bioconductor and Immunarch used for downstream analyses. Only productive rearrangements in the normalized downsampled data set went into calculating the repertoire metrics. In the normalized cohort, clonotypes with more than 5 templates were defined as pathologically expanded. The Inverse Simpson Index served as the measure of repertoire diversity. To capture all clonotypes, CMV-specificity analyses were performed on the non-normalized data set. TCRdb obtained this table from immuneACCESS and retained in-frame rearrangements with V and J assigned. These tables miss some clones; where compared with another copy, unresolved V genes account for less than half of the shortfall, and the remainder is unexplained. The DNA gave D and trimming, while V, J and clone size come from that table. Here the sample has 8,000 to 8,500 clones; roughly 91% occur a single time. Of the sample, roughly 3.9% falls within the top ten clones.

Reading from cysteine to phenylalanine, the CDR3 counts 16 amino acids. Left in the record is the CDR3 DNA by itself, 48 bases read in frame from the first base. The germline V gene gives CDR1 as SGHTA and CDR2 as FQGTGA. Deletion took 5 bases off V and 7 bases off J, with a span of 23 bases between the germline ends. Overall study outcomes, separate from this receptor: Broader TCR repertoire diversity after transplant was predicted by Inverse Simpson Index values from donors and from recipients before transplant. The sample size was limited, and because cells were not sorted, the contributions of CD4 and CD8 repertoires could not be separated. Just a small fraction of recipient repertoires overlapped with donor repertoires, and more than 95% appeared de novo at the given depth. After transplant, TCR diversity in recipients dropped, and pathologically expanded clonotypes climbed progressively between day 30 and day 180.

The time point label, read with the paper, signifies: recipient sample taken at acute GVHD onset. Using Nuclei Lysis Solution, genomic DNA was extracted from unfractionated peripheral blood mononuclear cells that were either fresh or cryopreserved. This clone was detected only a few times. Its antigen is unknown. No quality values exist for individual bases; no much larger clone is one base distant. Sequencing used peripheral blood mononuclear cells, obtained at the time of graft-versus-host disease after allogeneic stem cell transplant. This TCR derives from a male patient aged 60 to 75 who had an allogeneic stem cell transplant from a related donor, so the T cells may come from the graft donor. Some clones in this sample may be carry-over from other donors' samples. This chain joins TRBV7-3 to TRBJ1-2; D gene: possibly TRBD1, on 5 matching bases. The CDR3 reads as follows: CASSTKPHGGIFGYTF. The DNA sequence is as follows: TGTGCCAGCAGCACCAAGCCCCACGGGGGTATCTTTGGCTACACCTTC.